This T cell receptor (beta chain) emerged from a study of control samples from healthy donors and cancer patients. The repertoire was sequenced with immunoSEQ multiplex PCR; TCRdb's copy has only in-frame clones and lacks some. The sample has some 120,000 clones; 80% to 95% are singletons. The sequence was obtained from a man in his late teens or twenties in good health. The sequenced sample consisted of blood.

CDR3 coding DNA: TGTGCCAGCAGCTCCGGGGTCGGGGAGACCCAGTACTTC. Its protein product is CASSSGVGETQYF. The genes are TRBV7-2 and TRBJ2-5; D perhaps matches TRBD2 (5 bases). Trimming cost V 4 bases and J 5 bases, with 11 bases left between them. The germline CDR1 and CDR2 sequences are SGHTA and FQGNSA. CDR3 length: 13 amino acids.